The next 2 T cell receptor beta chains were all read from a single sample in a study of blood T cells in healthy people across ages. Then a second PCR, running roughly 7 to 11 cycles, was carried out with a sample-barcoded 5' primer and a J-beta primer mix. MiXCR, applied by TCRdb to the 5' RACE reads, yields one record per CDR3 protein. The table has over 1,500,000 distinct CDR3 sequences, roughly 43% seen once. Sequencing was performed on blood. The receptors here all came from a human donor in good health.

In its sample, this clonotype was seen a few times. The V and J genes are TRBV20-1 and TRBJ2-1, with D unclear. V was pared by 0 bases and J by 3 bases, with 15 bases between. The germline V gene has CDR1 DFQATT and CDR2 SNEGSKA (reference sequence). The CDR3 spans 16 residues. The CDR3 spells CSARDPGQVVYNEQFF. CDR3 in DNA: TGCAGTGCTAGAGATCCCGGCCAAGTGGTCTACAATGAGCAGTTCTTC.

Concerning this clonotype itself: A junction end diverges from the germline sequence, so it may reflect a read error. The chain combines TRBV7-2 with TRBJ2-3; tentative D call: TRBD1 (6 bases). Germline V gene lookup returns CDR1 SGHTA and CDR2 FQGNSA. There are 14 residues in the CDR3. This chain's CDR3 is CASSAMGSTGTQYF. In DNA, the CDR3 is TGTGCCAGCAGCGCGATGGGCTCGACAGGTACGCAGTATTTT.